This is a list of T cell receptor beta chains from one sample in a study of T cells in localized non-small cell lung cancer. Clones were sequenced by immunoSEQ multiplex PCR, and TCRdb holds only the in-frame ones, with some missing. Found here are roughly 27,000 clones, less than 95% of them singletons; the top ten hold about 1%. Material: peripheral blood, obtained before any cancer treatment. The receptors shown here come from a woman aged 35-70 years with stage I lung adenocarcinoma. Each CDR3 is given with its conserved first and last residue. The D gene is left open where the match is weak. Rows may omit the clone size; those that give it use once, few, many or a size class.

J,V,D,size,DNA,CDR3
TRBJ2-6,TRBV11-3,NA,NA,TGTGCCAGCAGCTACGGGACCTCTGGGGCCAACGTCCTGACTTTC,CASSYGTSGANVLTF
TRBJ2-1,TRBV28,TRBD2,NA,TGTGCCAGCAGATCAACCGGGACTAGAACCTACAATGAGCAGTTCTTC,CASRSTGTRTYNEQFF
TRBJ1-4,TRBV7-2,NA,NA,TGTGCCAGCAGCTCACAGGGTAGACCGAATGAAAAACTGTTTTTT,CASSSQGRPNEKLFF
TRBJ2-7,TRBV5-1,NA,NA,TGCGCCAGCAGGATTAGCTACCATAGCGGTAGCTCCTACGAGCAGTACTTC,CASRISYHSGSSYEQYF
TRBJ2-5,TRBV6-5,TRBD2,NA,TGTGCCAGCAGTTATTATAGCGGGAGGGCCATTACCCAGTACTTC,CASSYYSGRAITQYF
TRBJ1-6,TRBV7-2,NA,NA,TGTGCCAGCAGCTTAGTACAGGGTCTGAATTCACCCCTCCACTTT,CASSLVQGLNSPLHF
TRBJ2-1,TRBV7-3,TRBD2,NA,TGTGCCAGCAGCTTTAGCGGGACCCGGTCCTCCTACAATGAGCAGTTCTTC,CASSFSGTRSSYNEQFF
TRBJ1-1,TRBV11-3,NA,NA,TGTGCCAGCAGCTTTTCGGTTTCGGCAGCTTTCTTT,CASSFSVSAAFF
TRBJ2-7,TRBV11-2,NA,NA,TGTGCCAGCACACAGACAGATATGAACTACGAGCAGTACTTC,CASTQTDMNYEQYF
TRBJ2-7,TRBV5-1,NA,NA,TGCGCCAGCAGCTTGGCCAGCCTGACCGGCGAGCAGTACTTC,CASSLASLTGEQYF
TRBJ2-1,TRBV19,TRBD2,NA,TGTACCAGTTCCCTACTAGCGGGAGGTTACAATGAGCAGTTCTTC,CTSSLLAGGYNEQFF
TRBJ2-1,TRBV7-3,TRBD2,few,TGTGCCAGCAGCCCGGCTAGCGGGAGGGCCCGTGAGCAGTTCTTC,CASSPASGRAREQFF
TRBJ2-7,TRBV15,TRBD2,NA,TGTGCCACCAGCAGAGAGGGAGGGAGCTCCTACGAGCAGTACTTC,CATSREGGSSYEQYF
TRBJ2-1,TRBV29-1,TRBD2,NA,TGCAGCTCGAAGACCGGGACTAGCGGGAGAAATGAGCAGTTCTTC,CSSKTGTSGRNEQFF